These 14 T cell receptor beta chains were all obtained from the same sample, sequenced in a study of blood T cell repertoires in COVID-19. TCRdb keeps only in-frame clones here, not all; method: immunoSEQ multiplex PCR. This sample has about 220,000 clones, with roughly 90% found just once. The sample was peripheral blood. These receptors were collected from a man in his forties or fifties with active or convalescent COVID-19.

The chain links TRBV6-5 to TRBJ1-4; 8 nucleotides align to TRBD1. Unmatched junction bases numbered 8, after V lost 6 bases and J lost 8 bases. Germline CDR1 is MNHEY and CDR2 is SVGAGI. This CDR3 spans 14 amino acids. The CDR3 region has the DNA TGTGCCAGCAGAGAGACAGGGGCAGTAGAAAAACTGTTTTTT. This encodes CASRETGAVEKLFF.

V and J are TRBV28 and TRBJ2-3, with TRBD2 matching 10 bases. This CDR3 region has 13 residues. Germline V CDR1 and CDR2: MDHEN, SYDVKM. Trimming removed 8 bases from V and 4 bases from J; junction bases left unmatched: 3. This CDR3 reads CASLLAGADTQYF. The DNA for the CDR3 is TGTGCCAGCCTTCTAGCGGGAGCAGATACGCAGTATTTT.

The chain links TRBV4-1 to TRBJ1-6; 10 bases line up with TRBD1. In germline, CDR1 is MGHRA, CDR2 YSYEKL. The junction had 3 bases not matched to a gene; V was cut back by 2 bases and J by 8 bases. There are 15 residues in the CDR3. This CDR3 is CASSQRQGADSPLHF. The DNA for the CDR3 is TGCGCCAGCAGCCAAAGACAGGGGGCAGATTCACCCCTCCACTTT.

The chain uses TRBV4-2 and TRBJ1-3; 9 nucleotides align to TRBD1. The junction had 8 bases not matched to a gene; V was cut back by 4 bases and J by 1 base. The CDR3 spans 17 residues. Germline V gives CDR1 LGHNA, CDR2 YNFKEQ. CDR3 sequence reads: CASSLDRGVLSGNTIYF. CDR3 bases: TGTGCCAGCAGCCTGGACAGGGGAGTTTTGTCTGGAAACACCATATATTTT.

This chain links TRBV19 with TRBJ1-5, with D perhaps TRBD1 (5 bases). This CDR3 has 15 residues. V was cut by 1 base and J by 1 base, with 8 bases left in between. Germline V gene lookup returns CDR1 LNHDA and CDR2 SQIVND (reference sequence). The CDR3 DNA is TGTGCCAGTAGTATAGTCGGGGGAAGCAATCAGCCCCAGCATTTT. This translates into CASSIVGGSNQPQHF.

This rearrangement joins TRBV9 to TRBJ2-7; D gene ambiguous. Trimming took off 0 bases at V and 3 bases at J, with 10 bases between the two ends. Germline V gene lookup returns CDR1 SGDLS and CDR2 YYNGEE. This CDR3 region has 14 residues. The CDR3 sequence: CASSVAPGYYEQYF. In nucleotides, the CDR3 is TGTGCCAGCAGCGTAGCTCCAGGATACTACGAGCAGTACTTC.

V and J are TRBV5-1 and TRBJ1-2; 7 positions agree with TRBD1. Germline V gene lookup returns CDR1 SGHRS and CDR2 YFSETQ. After removal of 2 bases from V and 1 base from J, the junction contained 5 bases not matched to a gene. There are 15 residues in the CDR3. The CDR3, as DNA: TGCGCCAGCAGCTTAGCAGGGGGAGATAACTATGGCTACACCTTC. Amino acid sequence: CASSLAGGDNYGYTF.

This clone was seen more than once but under ten times. The chain employs TRBV19 and TRBJ2-5; 13 bases are shared with TRBD2. With 5 bases clipped from V and 5 bases from J, the junction kept 11 bases outside the gene matches. Germline CDR1 reads LNHDA; CDR2 reads SQIVND (reference sequence). CDR3 length equals 17 residues. CDR3 DNA sequence: TGTGCCAGTAGTGCAGGACTAGCGGGAGACTTTAGGGAGACCCAGTACTTC. It encodes CASSAGLAGDFRETQYF.

This clone was observed a few times. This chain links TRBV6-5 with TRBJ2-2; D perhaps matches TRBD2 (5 bases). This CDR3 contains 14 residues. The V end lost 0 bases, the J end lost 8 bases, and 10 bases lay between the germline ends. CDR1 is MNHEY, CDR2 SVGAGI, per germline. The CDR3 DNA is TGTGCCAGCAGTTACTCGAGGCGAGGGGGGGAGCTGTTTTTT. It translates to CASSYSRRGGELFF.

The rearrangement joins TRBV5-5 to TRBJ2-5; 12 nucleotides match TRBD2. This CDR3 spans 15 amino acids. CDR1 and CDR2 (germline): SGHKS, YYEKEE (reference sequence). The V and J ends lost 5 bases and 2 bases, in that order; junction bases with no gene match: 4. The CDR3 is CASSRLAGEQETQYF. In DNA form, the CDR3 reads TGTGCCAGCAGTCGACTAGCGGGGGAGCAAGAGACCCAGTACTTC.

The V gene is TRBV29-1, the J gene TRBJ2-3; TRBD1 might be the D (5 bases). CDR1 and CDR2 from the germline V gene are SQVTM and ANQGSEA. This CDR3 region has 14 residues. Trimming shortened V by 3 bases and J by 3 bases, and 13 bases separated the two germline ends. The CDR3, as DNA: TGCAGCGTTGAGATGGGGCTCCTTACAGATACGCAGTATTTT. This sequence encodes CSVEMGLLTDTQYF.

This chain joins TRBV30 and TRBJ1-4, with TRBD1 matching 7 bases. With V trimmed by 4 bases and J by 4 bases, 9 bases remained unmatched. The CDR3 covers 15 residues. CDR1 GTSNPN and CDR2 SVGIG come from the germline V gene (reference sequence). CDR3 amino acids: CAWTNTDRLNEKLFF. DNA of the CDR3: TGTGCCTGGACTAATACGGACAGGCTTAATGAAAAACTGTTTTTT. The whole variable domain, filled in from reference TRBV30 and TRBJ1-4, reads SQTIHQWPATLVQPVGSPLSLECTVEGTSNPNLYWYRQAAGRGLQLLFYSVGIGQISSEVPQNLSASRPQDRQFILSSKKLLLSDSGFYLCAWTNTDRLNEKLFFGSGTQLSVL.

The genes are TRBV19 and TRBJ1-1; D perhaps matches TRBD1 (5 bases). V lost 5 bases and J 6 bases, leaving 16 bases between the germline ends. The germline V gene has CDR1 LNHDA and CDR2 SQIVND (reference sequence). The CDR3 is 14 amino acids. CDR3 protein: CASSPSSGVPEAFF. The CDR3 DNA is TGTGCCAGTAGTCCTAGTTCGGGGGTCCCTGAAGCTTTCTTT.

The CDR3 region is CAISEYGGNTIYF. CDR3 nucleotide sequence: TGTGCCATCAGTGAGTACGGTGGAAACACCATATATTTT. The chain recombines TRBV10-3 with TRBJ1-3; D ambiguous. V was pared by 1 base and J by 3 bases, with 4 bases between. The CDR3 loop spans 13 amino acids. Germline CDR1 reads ENHRY; CDR2 reads SYGVKD.